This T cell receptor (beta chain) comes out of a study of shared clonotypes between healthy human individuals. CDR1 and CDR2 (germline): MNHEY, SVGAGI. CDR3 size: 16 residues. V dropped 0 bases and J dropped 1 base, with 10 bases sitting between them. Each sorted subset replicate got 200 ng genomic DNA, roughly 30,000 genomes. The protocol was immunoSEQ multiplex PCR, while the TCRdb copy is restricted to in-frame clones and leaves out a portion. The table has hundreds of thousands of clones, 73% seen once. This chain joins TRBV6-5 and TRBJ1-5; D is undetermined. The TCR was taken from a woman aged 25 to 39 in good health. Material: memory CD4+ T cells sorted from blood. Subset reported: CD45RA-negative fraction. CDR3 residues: CASSYSKQRSNQPQHF. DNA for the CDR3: TGTGCCAGCAGTTACTCGAAACAGAGGAGCAATCAGCCCCAGCATTTT.